These 6 T cell receptor beta chains were all obtained from the same sample, sequenced in a study of blood T cell repertoires in COVID-19. The assay was immunoSEQ multiplex PCR, and TCRdb's table has in-frame clones only and misses some. This sample has about 200,000 clones, with roughly 82% found just once. Source material: PBMCs or T cells enriched from blood (not recorded which). Receptors were obtained from a man aged 40-49 years with acute COVID-19.

V is TRBV27 and J is TRBJ1-2, with 12 positions matching TRBD1. Germline trimming cut 2 bases from V and 6 bases from J; bases unmatched to any gene: 4. Germline-derived CDR1 and CDR2 are MNHEY and SMNVEV (reference sequence). The CDR3 is made up of 15 amino acids. CDR3 sequence reads: CASSLVGTGGHGYTF. The CDR3 DNA follows: TGTGCCAGCAGTTTAGTCGGGACAGGGGGCCATGGCTACACCTTC.

The chain couples TRBV7-2 to TRBJ2-5, with TRBD2 matching 11 bases. The CDR3 covers 15 residues. Trimming cost V 5 bases and J 5 bases; bases outside gene matches: 7. Germline loops: CDR1 SGHTA, CDR2 FQGNSA. The DNA for the CDR3 is TGTGCCAGCAGCCCCATTAGCGGGAGGGCGGAGACCCAGTACTTC. Its translation: CASSPISGRAETQYF.

This clone came up a few times. DNA for the CDR3: TGTGCCAGCAGTTTCACCGGCCGGGACAGGGACGTGGCTTTCTTT. Translating gives CASSFTGRDRDVAFF. The rearrangement uses TRBV27 and TRBJ1-1; TRBD1 agrees at 9 bases. This CDR3 is 15 amino acids long. Germline lookup yields CDR1 MNHEY and CDR2 SMNVEV (reference sequence). V was pared by 3 bases and J by 11 bases, with 13 bases of the junction left unmatched.

The chain links TRBV19 to TRBJ2-6, with D perhaps matching TRBD2 (5 bases). V shed 7 bases and J shed 0 bases, with 10 bases lying between them. CDR3 length: 15 amino acids. Germline CDR1 and CDR2: LNHDA and SQIVND (reference sequence). The CDR3 sequence is CASTEGASGANVLTF. Written as DNA, the CDR3 is TGTGCCAGTACAGAGGGAGCCTCTGGGGCCAACGTCCTGACTTTC.

The chain recombines TRBV4-1 with TRBJ2-1; D is uncertain. V lost 1 base to trimming and J lost 4 bases, with 8 bases between them. Germline-derived CDR1 and CDR2 are MGHRA and YSYEKL. The length of the CDR3 is 14 residues. The CDR3 DNA follows: TGCGCCAGCAGCCAAGGATTCCAGTACAATGAGCAGTTCTTC. Protein sequence: CASSQGFQYNEQFF.

This clone was observed a handful of times. J is TRBJ1-1 and V is TRBV18; D remains unclear. The V gene lost 0 bases and the J gene lost 2 bases, with 10 bases spanning the gap. Per germline, CDR1 KGHSH and CDR2 LQKENI. CDR3 size: 15 residues. The DNA of the CDR3 is TGTGCCAGCTCACCACCTAATCAGATTAACACTGAAGCTTTCTTT. This translates into CASSPPNQINTEAFF.